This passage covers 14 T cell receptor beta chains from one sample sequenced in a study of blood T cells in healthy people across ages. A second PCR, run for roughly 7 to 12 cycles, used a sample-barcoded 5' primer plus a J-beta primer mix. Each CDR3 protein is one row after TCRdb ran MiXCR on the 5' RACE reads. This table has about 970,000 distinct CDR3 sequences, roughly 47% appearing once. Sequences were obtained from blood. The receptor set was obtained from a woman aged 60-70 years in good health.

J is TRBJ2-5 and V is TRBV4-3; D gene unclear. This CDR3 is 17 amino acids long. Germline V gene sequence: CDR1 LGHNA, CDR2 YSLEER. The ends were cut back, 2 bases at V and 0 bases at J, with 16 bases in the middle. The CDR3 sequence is CASSQSSILGYQETQYF. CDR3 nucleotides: TGCGCCAGCAGCCAATCCTCAATTTTGGGTTACCAAGAGACCCAGTACTTC.

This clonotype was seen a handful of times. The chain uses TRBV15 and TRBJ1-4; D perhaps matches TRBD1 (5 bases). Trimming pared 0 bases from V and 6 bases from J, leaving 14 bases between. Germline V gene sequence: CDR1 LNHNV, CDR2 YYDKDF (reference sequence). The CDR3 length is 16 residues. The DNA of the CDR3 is TGTGCCACCAGCAGAGATCGTTGGGACTGGGATGAAAAACTGTTTTTT. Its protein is CATSRDRWDWDEKLFF.

In DNA, the CDR3 is TGTGCCAGCAGCCAAGGGGGACTACCTCCCTACGAGCAGTACTTC. Translation gives CASSQGGLPPYEQYF. The chain joins TRBV3-1 to TRBJ2-7; 7 nucleotides match TRBD2. The CDR3 runs 15 residues. Trimming at V came to 1 base and at J to 2 bases, leaving 5 bases not matched to a gene. Looked up from germline, CDR1 is LGHDT and CDR2 is YNNKEL (reference sequence).

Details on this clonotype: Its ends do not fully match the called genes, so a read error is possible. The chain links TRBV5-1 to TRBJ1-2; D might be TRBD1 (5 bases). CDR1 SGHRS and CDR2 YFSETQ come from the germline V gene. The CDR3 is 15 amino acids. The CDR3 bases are TGCGTCAGCAACTTGGAGCCCTCGTCACAGGTTGGCTACACCTTC. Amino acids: CVSNLEPSSQVGYTF. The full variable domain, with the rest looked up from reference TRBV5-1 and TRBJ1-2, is KAGVTQTPRYLIKTRGQQVTLSCSPISGHRSVSWYQQTPGQGLQFLFEYFSETQRNKGNFPGRFSGRQFSNSRSEMNVSTLELGDSALYLCVSNLEPSSQVGYTFGSGTRLTVV.

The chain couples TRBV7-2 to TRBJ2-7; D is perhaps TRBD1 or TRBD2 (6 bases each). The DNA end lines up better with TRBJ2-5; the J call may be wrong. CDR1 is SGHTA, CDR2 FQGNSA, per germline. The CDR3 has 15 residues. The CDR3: CASSLTMGGFGTQYF. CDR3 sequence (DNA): TGTGCCAGCAGCTTAACCATGGGGGGCTTTGGGACCCAGTACTTC.

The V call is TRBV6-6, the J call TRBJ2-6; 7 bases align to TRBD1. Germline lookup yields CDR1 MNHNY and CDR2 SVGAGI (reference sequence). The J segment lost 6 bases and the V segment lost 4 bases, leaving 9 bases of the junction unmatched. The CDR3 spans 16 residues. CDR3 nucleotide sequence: TGTGCCAGCAGTTCGAGGGGGCGGATAGCGGCCAACGTCCTGACTTTC. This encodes CASSSRGRIAANVLTF.

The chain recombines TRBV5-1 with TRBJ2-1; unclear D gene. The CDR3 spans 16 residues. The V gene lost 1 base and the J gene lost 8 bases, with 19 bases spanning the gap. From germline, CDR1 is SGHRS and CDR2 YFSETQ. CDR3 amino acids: CASSLIEGWRNYEQFF. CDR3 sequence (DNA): TGCGCCAGCAGCTTGATTGAAGGGTGGAGAAACTATGAGCAGTTCTTC.

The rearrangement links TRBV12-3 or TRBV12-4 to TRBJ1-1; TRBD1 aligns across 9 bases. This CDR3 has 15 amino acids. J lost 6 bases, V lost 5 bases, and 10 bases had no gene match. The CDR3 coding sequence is TGTGCCAGCAGTCCGCGGGACAGGGAACGGGCTGAAGCTTTCTTT. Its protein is CASSPRDRERAEAFF.

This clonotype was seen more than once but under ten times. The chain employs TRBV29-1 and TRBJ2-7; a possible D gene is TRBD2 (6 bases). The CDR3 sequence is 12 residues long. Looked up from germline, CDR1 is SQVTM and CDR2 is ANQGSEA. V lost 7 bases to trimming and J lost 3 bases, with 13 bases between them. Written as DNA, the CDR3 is TGCAGCGCATCACGGGGGAACTACGAGCAGTACTTC. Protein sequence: CSASRGNYEQYF.

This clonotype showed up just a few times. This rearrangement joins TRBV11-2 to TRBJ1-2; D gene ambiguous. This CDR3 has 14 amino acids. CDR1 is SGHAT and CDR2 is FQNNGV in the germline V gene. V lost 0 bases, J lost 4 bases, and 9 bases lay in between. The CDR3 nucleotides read TGTGCCAGCAGCTTAGACAGTGGTAGCTATGGCTACACCTTC. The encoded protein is CASSLDSGSYGYTF.

CDR3 in DNA: TGTGCCAGGTCCGGTGAGAGCTACAATGAGCAGTTCTTC. Protein product: CARSGESYNEQFF. The V and J genes are TRBV7-2 and TRBJ2-1; D remains unclear. Germline V lookup: CDR1 SGHTA, CDR2 FQGNSA. Trimming took 9 bases from V and 3 from J, leaving 12 bases between them. The CDR3 contains 13 residues.

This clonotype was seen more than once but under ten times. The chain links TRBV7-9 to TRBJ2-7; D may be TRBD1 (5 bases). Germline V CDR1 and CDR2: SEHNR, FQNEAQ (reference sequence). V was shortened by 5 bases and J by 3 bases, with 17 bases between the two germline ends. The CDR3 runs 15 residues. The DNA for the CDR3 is TGTGCCAGCAGCACCCTGCATGGACACAACTACGAGCAGTACTTC. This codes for CASSTLHGHNYEQYF. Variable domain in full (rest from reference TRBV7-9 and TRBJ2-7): DTGVSQNPRHKITKRGQNVTFRCDPISEHNRLYWYRQTLGQGPEFLTYFQNEAQLEKSRLLSDRFSAERPKGSFSTLEIQRTEQGDSAMYLCASSTLHGHNYEQYFGPGTRLTVT.

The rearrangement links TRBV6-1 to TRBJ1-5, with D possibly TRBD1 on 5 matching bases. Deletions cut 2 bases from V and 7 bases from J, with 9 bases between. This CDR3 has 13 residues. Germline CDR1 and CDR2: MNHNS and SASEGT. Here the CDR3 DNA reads TGTGCCAGCAGTGAACAGGGACCCCAGCCCCAGCATTTT. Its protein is CASSEQGPQPQHF.

CDR3 sequence (DNA): TGTGCCAGCAGCGTAGCGGGGCCTGGCGAGCAGTACTTC. Translated: CASSVAGPGEQYF. The chain links TRBV9 to TRBJ2-7; D may correspond to TRBD1 or TRBD2 (5 bases each). This CDR3 is 13 amino acids long. The V end was cut by 0 bases, the J end by 6 bases, with 10 bases between. CDR1 and CDR2 (germline): SGDLS, YYNGEE.